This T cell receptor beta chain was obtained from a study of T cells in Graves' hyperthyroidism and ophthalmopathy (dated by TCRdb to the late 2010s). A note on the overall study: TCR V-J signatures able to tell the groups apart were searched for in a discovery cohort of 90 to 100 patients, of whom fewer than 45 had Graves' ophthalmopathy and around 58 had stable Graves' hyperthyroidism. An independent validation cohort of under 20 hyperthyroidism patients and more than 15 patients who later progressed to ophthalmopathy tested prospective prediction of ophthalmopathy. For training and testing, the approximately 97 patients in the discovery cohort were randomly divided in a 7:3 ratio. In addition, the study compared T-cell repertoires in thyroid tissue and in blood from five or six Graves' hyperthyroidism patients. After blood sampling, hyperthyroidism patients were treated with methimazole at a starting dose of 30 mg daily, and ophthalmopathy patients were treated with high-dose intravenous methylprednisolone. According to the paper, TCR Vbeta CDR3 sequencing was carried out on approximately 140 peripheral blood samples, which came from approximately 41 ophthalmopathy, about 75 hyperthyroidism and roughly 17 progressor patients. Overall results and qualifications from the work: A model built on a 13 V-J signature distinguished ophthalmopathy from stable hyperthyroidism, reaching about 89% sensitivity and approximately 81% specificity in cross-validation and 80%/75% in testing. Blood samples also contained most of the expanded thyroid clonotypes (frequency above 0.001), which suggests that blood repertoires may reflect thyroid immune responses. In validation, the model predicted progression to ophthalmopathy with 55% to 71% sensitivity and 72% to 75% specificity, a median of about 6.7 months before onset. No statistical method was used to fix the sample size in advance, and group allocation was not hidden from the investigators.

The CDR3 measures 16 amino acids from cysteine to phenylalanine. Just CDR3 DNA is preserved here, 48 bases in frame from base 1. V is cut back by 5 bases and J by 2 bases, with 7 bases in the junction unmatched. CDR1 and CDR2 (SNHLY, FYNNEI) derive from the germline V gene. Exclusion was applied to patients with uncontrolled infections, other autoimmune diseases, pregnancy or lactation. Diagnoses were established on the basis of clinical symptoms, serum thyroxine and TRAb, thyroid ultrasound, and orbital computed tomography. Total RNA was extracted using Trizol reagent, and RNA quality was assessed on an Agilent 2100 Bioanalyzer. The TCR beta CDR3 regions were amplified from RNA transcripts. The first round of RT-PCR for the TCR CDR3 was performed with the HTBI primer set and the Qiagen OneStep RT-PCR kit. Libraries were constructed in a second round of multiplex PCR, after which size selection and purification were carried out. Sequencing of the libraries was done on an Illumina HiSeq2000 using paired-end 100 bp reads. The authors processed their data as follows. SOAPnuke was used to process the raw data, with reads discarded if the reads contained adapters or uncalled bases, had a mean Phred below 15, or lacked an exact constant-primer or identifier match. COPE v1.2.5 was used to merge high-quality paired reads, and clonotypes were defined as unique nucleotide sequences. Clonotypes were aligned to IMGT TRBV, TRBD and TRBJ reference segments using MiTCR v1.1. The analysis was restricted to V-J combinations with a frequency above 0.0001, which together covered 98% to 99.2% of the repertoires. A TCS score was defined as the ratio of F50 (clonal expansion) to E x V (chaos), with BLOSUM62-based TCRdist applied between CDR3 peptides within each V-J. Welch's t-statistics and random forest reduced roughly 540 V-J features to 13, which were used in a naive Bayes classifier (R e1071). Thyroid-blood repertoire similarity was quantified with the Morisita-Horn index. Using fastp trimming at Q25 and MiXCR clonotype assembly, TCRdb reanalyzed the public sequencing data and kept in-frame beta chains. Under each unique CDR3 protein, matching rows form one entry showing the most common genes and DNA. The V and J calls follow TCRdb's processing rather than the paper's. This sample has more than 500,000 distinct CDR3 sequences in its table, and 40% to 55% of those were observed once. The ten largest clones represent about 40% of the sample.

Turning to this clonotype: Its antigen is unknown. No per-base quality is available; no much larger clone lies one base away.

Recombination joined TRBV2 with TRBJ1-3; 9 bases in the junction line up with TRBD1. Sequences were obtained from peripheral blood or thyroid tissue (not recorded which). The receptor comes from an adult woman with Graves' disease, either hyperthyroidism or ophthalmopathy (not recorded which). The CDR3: CASSFGTGITGNTIYF. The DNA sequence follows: TGTGCCAGCAGTTTCGGGACAGGGATTACTGGAAACACCATATATTTT.